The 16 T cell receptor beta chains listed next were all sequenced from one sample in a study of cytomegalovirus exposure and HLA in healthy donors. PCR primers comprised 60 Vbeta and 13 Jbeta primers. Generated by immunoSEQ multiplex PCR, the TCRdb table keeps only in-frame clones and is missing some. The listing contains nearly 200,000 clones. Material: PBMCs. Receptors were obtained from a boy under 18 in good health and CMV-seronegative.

The CDR3 DNA sequence: TGTGCCAGCAGTACCGGGACAGGAGACACCGGGGAGCTGTTTTTT. Amino acids: CASSTGTGDTGELFF. The V call is TRBV6-1, the J call TRBJ2-2, with 8 bases fitting TRBD1. The CDR3 sequence is 15 residues long. The trim removed 5 bases at V and 3 bases at J, leaving 5 bases unmatched. Germline lookup yields CDR1 MNHNS and CDR2 SASEGT.

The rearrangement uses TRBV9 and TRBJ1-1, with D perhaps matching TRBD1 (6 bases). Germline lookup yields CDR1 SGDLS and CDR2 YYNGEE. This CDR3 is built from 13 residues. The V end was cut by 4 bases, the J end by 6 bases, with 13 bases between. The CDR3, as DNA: TGTGCCAGCAGCCCCTGGGGGGGCTCTGAAGCTTTCTTT. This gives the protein CASSPWGGSEAFF.

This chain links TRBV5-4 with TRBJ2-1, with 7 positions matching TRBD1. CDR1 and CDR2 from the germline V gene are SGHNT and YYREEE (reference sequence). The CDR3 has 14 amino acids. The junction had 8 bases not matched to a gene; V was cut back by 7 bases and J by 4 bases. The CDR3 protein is CASYIGDRYNEQFF. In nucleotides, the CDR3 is TGTGCCAGCTATATAGGGGACAGATACAATGAGCAGTTCTTC. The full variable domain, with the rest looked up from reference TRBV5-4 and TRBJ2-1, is ETGVTQSPTHLIKTRGQQVTLRCSSQSGHNTVSWYQQALGQGPQFIFQYYREEENGRGNFPPRFSGLQFPNYSSELNVNALELDDSALYLCASYIGDRYNEQFFGPGTRLTVL.

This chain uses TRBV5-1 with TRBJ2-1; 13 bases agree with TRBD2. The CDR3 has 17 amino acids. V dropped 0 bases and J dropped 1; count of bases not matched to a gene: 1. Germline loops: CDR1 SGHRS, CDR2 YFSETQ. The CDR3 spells CASSLVLAGGSYNEQFF. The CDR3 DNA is TGCGCCAGCAGCTTGGTACTAGCGGGGGGGTCCTACAATGAGCAGTTCTTC.

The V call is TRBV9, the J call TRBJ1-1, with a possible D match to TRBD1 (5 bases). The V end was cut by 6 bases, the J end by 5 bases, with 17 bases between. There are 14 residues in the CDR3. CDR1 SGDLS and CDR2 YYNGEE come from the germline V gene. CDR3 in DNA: TGTGCCAGCAAGGGTGGTGGGGCTGGAACTGAAGCTTTCTTT. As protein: CASKGGGAGTEAFF. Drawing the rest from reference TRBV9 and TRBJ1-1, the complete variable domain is DSGVTQTPKHLITATGQRVTLRCSPRSGDLSVYWYQQSLDQGLQFLIQYYNGEERAKGNILERFSAQQFPDLHSELNLSSLELGDSALYFCASKGGGAGTEAFFGQGTRLTVV.

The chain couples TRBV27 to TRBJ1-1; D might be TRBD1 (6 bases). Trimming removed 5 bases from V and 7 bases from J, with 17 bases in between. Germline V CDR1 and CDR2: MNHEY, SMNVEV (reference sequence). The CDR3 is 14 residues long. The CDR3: CASSRDTRVGEAFF. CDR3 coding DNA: TGTGCCAGCAGTCGGGACACCCGGGTTGGTGAAGCTTTCTTT.

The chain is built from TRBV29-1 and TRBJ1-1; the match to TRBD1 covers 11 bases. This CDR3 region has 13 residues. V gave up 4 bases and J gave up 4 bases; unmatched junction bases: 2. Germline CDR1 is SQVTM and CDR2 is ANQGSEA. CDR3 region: CSVVGTGGTEAFF. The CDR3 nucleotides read TGCAGCGTTGTCGGGACAGGGGGCACTGAAGCTTTCTTT.

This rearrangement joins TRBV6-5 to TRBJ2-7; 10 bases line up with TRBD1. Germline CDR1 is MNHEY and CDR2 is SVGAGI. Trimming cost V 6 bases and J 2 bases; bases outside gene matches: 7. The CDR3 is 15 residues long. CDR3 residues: CASSTGTGVTYEQYF. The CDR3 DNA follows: TGTGCCAGCAGCACCGGGACAGGGGTAACCTACGAGCAGTACTTC.

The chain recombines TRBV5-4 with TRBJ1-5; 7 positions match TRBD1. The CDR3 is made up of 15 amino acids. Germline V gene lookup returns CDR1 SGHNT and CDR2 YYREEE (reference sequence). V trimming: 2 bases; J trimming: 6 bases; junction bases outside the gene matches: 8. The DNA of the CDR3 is TGTGCCAGCAGCTTTGGAACAGGGGTAGGTCAGCCCCAGCATTTT. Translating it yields CASSFGTGVGQPQHF.

CDR3 nucleotides: TGCGCCAGCAGCTTGGAGCCTAGCGGGGGGGCCATCGAGCAGTACTTC. Translated: CASSLEPSGGAIEQYF. The V and J genes are TRBV5-1 and TRBJ2-7, with 12 positions matching TRBD2. The CDR3 consists of 16 residues. Germline CDR1 and CDR2: SGHRS and YFSETQ. Losses at the gene ends were 0 bases for V and 6 bases for J; bases not matched to a gene: 7. The full variable domain, with the rest looked up from reference TRBV5-1 and TRBJ2-7, is KAGVTQTPRYLIKTRGQQVTLSCSPISGHRSVSWYQQTPGQGLQFLFEYFSETQRNKGNFPGRFSGRQFSNSRSEMNVSTLELGDSALYLCASSLEPSGGAIEQYFGPGTRLTVT.

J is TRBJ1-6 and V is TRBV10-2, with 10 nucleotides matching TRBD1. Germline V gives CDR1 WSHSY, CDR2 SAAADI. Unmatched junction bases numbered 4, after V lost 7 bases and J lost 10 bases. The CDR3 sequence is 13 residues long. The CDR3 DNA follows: TGCGCCAGCATGGGGACAGGGGTCTCACCCCTCCACTTT. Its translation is CASMGTGVSPLHF.

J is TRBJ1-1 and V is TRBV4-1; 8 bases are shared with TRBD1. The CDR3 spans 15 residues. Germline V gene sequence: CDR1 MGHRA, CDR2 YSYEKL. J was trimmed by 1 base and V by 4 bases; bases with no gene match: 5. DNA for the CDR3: TGCGCCAGCAGCCCTGGACAGGGCCCGAACACTGAAGCTTTCTTT. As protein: CASSPGQGPNTEAFF.

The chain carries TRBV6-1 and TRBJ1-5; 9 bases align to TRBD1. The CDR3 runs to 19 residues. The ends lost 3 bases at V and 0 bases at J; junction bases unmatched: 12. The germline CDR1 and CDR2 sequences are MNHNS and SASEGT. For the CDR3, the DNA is TGTGCCAGCAGTGAGGGGGACAGGGAAACCGTATATAGCAATCAGCCCCAGCATTTT. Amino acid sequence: CASSEGDRETVYSNQPQHF.

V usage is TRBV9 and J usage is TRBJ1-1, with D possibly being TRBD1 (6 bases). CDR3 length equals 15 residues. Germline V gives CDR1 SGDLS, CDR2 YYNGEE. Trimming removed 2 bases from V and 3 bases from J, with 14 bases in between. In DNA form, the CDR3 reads TGTGCCAGCAGCGTTACAGGGTATGCGTACACTGAAGCTTTCTTT. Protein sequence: CASSVTGYAYTEAFF. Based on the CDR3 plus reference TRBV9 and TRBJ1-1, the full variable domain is DSGVTQTPKHLITATGQRVTLRCSPRSGDLSVYWYQQSLDQGLQFLIQYYNGEERAKGNILERFSAQQFPDLHSELNLSSLELGDSALYFCASSVTGYAYTEAFFGQGTRLTVV.

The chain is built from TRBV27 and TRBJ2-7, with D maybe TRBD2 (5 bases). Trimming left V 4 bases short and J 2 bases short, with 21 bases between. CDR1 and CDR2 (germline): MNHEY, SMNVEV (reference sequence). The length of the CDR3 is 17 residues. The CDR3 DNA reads TGTGCCAGCAGTTCGACGACCCTGGCGGGCGGAGCCTACGAGCAGTACTTC. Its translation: CASSSTTLAGGAYEQYF.

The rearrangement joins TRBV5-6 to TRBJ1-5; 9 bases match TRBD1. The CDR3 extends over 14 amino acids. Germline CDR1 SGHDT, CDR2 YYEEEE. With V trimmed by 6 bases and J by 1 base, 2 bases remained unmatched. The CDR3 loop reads CASNDRGSNQPQHF. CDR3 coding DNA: TGTGCCAGCAACGACAGGGGGAGCAATCAGCCCCAGCATTTT.